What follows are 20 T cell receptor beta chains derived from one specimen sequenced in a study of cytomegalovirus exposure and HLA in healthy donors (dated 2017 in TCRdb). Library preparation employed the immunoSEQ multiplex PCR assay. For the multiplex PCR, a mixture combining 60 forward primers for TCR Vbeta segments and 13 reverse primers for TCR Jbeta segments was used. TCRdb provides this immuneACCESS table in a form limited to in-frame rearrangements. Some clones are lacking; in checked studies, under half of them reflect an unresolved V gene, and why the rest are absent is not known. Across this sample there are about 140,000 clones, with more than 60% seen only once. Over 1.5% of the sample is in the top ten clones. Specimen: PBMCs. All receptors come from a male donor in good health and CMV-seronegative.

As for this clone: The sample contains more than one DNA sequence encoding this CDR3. CDR3 amino acids: CACNTRGGDGELFF. The CDR3 nucleotides read TGTGCCTGTAACACTCGGGGGGGGGACGGGGAGCTGTTTTTT. V and J are TRBV30 and TRBJ2-2; the match to TRBD2 covers 8 bases. CDR3 length: 14 residues. The germline CDR1 and CDR2 sequences are GTSNPN and SVGIG (reference sequence). J gave up 7 bases and V 6 bases, and 10 bases lay outside the gene matches.

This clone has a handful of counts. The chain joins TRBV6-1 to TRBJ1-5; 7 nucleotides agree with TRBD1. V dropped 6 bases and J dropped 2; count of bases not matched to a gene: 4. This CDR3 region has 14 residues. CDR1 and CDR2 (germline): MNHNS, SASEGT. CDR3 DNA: TGTGCCAGCAGCAGGGGGATAGGCAATCAGCCCCAGCATTTT. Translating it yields CASSRGIGNQPQHF.

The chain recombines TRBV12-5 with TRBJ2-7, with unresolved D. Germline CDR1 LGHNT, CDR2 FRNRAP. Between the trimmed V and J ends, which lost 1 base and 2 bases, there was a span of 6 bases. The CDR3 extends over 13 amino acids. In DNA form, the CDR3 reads TGTGCTAGTGGTTTGGGACAACCCTACGAGCAGTACTTC. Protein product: CASGLGQPYEQYF.

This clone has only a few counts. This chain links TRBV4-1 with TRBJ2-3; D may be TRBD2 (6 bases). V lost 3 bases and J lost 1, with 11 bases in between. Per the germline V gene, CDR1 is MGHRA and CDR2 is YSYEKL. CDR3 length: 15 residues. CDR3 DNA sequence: TGCGCCAGCAGCCACTTGGGACTTCGCACAGATACGCAGTATTTT. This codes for CASSHLGLRTDTQYF.

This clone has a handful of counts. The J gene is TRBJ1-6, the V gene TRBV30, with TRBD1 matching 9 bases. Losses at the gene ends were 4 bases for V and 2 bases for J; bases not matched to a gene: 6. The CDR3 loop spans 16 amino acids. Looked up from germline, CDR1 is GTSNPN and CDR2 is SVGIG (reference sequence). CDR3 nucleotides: TGTGCCTGGATGGGACAGGGAGACCCCTATAATTCACCCCTCCACTTT. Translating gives CAWMGQGDPYNSPLHF.

CDR3 in amino acids: CASSLSTDPNTEAFF. The CDR3 DNA follows: TGCGCCAGCAGCTTGTCAACAGATCCAAACACTGAAGCTTTCTTT. The gene calls are TRBV5-1 and TRBJ1-1; D unresolved. The germline V gene has CDR1 SGHRS and CDR2 YFSETQ. The CDR3 extends over 15 amino acids. Trimming shortened V by 1 base and J by 2 bases, and 12 bases separated the two germline ends.

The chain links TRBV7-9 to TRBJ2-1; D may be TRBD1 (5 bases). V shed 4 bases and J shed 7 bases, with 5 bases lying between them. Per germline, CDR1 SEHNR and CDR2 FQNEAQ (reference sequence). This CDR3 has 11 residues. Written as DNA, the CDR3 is TGTGCCAGCAGCTGGACAAATGAGCAGTTCTTC. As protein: CASSWTNEQFF.

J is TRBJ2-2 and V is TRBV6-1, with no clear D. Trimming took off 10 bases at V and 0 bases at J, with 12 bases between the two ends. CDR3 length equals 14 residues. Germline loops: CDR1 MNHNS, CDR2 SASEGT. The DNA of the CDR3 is TGTGCCACGGTTCCACCCGCGAACACCGGGGAGCTGTTTTTT. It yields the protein CATVPPANTGELFF.

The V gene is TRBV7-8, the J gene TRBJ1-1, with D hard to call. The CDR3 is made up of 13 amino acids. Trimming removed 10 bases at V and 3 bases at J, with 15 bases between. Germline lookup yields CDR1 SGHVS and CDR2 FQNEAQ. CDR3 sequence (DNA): TGTGCCACCTCCGATCGAGGGCACACTGAAGCTTTCTTT. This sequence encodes CATSDRGHTEAFF.

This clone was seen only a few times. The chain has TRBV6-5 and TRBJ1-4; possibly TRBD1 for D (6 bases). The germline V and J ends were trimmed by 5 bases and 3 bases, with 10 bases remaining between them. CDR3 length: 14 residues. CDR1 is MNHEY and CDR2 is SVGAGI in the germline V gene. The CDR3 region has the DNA TGTGCCAGCAGTCCAGGGGATTCTAATGAAAAACTGTTTTTT. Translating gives CASSPGDSNEKLFF.

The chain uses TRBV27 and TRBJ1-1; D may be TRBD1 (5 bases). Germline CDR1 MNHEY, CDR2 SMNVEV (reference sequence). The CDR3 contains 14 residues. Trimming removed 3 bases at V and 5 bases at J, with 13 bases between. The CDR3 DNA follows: TGTGCCAGCAGTTTTGGTGCCGGGGGGACTGAAGCTTTCTTT. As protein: CASSFGAGGTEAFF.

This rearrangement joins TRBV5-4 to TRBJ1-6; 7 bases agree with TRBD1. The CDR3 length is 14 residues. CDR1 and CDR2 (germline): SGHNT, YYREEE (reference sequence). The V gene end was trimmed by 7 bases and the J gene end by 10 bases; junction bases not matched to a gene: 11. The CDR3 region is CASSPRQGRSPLHF. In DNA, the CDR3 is TGTGCCAGCTCCCCCCGACAGGGACGATCACCCCTCCACTTT.

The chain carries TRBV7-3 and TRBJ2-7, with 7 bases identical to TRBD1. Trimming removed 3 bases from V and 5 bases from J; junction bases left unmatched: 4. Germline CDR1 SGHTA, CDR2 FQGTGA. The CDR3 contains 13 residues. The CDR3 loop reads CASSLTGTHEQYF. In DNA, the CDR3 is TGTGCCAGCAGCTTGACAGGGACACACGAGCAGTACTTC. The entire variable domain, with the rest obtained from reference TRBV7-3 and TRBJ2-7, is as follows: GAGVSQTPSNKVTEKGKYVELRCDPISGHTALYWYRQSLGQGPEFLIYFQGTGAADDSGLPNDRFFAVRPEGSVSTLKIQRTERGDSAVYLCASSLTGTHEQYFGPGTRLTVT.

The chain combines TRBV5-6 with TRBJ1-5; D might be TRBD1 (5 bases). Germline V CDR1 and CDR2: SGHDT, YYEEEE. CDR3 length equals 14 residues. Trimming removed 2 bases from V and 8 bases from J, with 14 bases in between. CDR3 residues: CASSLGMGRKPQHF. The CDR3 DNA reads TGTGCCAGCAGCTTAGGAATGGGGCGAAAGCCCCAGCATTTT. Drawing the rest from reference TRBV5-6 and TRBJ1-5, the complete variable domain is DAGVTQSPTHLIKTRGQQVTLRCSPKSGHDTVSWYQQALGQGPQFIFQYYEEEERQRGNFPDRFSGHQFPNYSSELNVNALLLGDSALYLCASSLGMGRKPQHFGDGTRLSIL.

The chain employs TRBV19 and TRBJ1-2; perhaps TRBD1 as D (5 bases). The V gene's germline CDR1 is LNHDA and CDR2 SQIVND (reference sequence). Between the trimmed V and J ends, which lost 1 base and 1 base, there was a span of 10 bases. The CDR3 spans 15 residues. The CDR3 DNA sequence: TGTGCCAGTAGTATAGGGCCGACAGATAACTATGGCTACACCTTC. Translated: CASSIGPTDNYGYTF.

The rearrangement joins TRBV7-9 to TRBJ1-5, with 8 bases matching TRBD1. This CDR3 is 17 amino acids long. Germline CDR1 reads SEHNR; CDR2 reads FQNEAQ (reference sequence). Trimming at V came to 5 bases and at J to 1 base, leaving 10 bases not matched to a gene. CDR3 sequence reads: CASSPRQGRLSNQPQHF. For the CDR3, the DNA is TGTGCCAGCAGCCCCCGACAGGGGAGGTTGAGCAATCAGCCCCAGCATTTT. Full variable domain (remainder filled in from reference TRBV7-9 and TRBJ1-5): DTGVSQNPRHKITKRGQNVTFRCDPISEHNRLYWYRQTLGQGPEFLTYFQNEAQLEKSRLLSDRFSAERPKGSFSTLEIQRTEQGDSAMYLCASSPRQGRLSNQPQHFGDGTRLSIL.

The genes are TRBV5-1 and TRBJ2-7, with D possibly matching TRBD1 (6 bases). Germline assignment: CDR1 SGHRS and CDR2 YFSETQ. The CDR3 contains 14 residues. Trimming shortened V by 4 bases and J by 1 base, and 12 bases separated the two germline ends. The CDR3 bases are TGCGCCAGCAGCCCCAGGGGTCCTTCCTACGAGCAGTACTTC. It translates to CASSPRGPSYEQYF.

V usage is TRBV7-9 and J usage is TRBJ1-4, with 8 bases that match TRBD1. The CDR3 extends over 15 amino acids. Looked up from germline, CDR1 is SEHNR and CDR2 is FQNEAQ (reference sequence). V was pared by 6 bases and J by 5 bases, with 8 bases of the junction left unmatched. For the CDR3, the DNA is TGTGCCAGCAGTTGGCGGGACAGGAGAAATGAAAAACTGTTTTTT. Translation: CASSWRDRRNEKLFF.

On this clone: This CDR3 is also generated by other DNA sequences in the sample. Here the CDR3 DNA reads TGTGCCAGCAGCTTGTGGACGGGGAGCAATCAGCCCCAGCATTTT. Encoded protein: CASSLWTGSNQPQHF. V gene TRBV5-5 combines with J gene TRBJ1-5, with no clear D. The CDR3 has 15 amino acids. Germline V gene lookup returns CDR1 SGHKS and CDR2 YYEKEE (reference sequence). The V end lost 1 base, the J end lost 1 base, and 9 bases lay between the germline ends.

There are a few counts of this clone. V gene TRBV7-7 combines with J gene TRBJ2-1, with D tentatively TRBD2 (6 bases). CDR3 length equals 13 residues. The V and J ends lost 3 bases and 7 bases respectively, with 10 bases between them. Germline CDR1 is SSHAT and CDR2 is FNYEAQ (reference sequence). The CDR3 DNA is TGTGCCAGCAGCTTGTCGGGGGTAAATGAGCAGTTCTTC. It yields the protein CASSLSGVNEQFF.